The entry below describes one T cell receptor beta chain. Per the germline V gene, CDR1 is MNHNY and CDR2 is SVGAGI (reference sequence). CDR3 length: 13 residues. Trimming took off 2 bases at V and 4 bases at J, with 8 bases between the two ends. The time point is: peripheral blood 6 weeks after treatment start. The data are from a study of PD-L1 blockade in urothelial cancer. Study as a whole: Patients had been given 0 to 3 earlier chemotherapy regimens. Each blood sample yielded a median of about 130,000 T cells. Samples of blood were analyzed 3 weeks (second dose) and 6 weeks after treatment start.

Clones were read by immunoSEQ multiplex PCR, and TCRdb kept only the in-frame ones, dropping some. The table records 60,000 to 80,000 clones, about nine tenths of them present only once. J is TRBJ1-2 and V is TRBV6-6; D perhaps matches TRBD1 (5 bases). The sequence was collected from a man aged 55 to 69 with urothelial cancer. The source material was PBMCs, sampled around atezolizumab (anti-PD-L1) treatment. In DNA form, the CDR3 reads TGTGCCAGCAGTTACCCTGGGGCCTATGGCTACACCTTC. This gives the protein CASSYPGAYGYTF.